These 11 T cell receptor beta chains were all obtained from the same sample, sequenced in a study of T-cell memory formation after mild COVID-19. TCRdb re-called the 5' RACE reads through MiXCR, storing one row per CDR3 protein. The repertoire holds hundreds of thousands of distinct CDR3 sequences, with 23% as singletons. The sample comprised PBMCs or a T cell subset sorted from them (not recorded which). The receptors were sampled from an adult woman who had mild COVID-19 (a few samples of this study predate the infection). Cell type and time point are not known.

The sample holds a few counts of this clonotype. V is TRBV20-1 and J is TRBJ1-2, with a tentative D call TRBD1 (6 bases). With 1 base removed from V and 6 bases from J, the gap between germline ends came to 15 bases. The germline V gene has CDR1 DFQATT and CDR2 SNEGSKA (reference sequence). The CDR3 contains 14 residues. As DNA, the CDR3 is TGCAGTGCTAGAGTAAACAGGGCTATGAATGGCTACACCTTC. This codes for CSARVNRAMNGYTF.

This sequence joins TRBV6-6 and TRBJ2-7; maybe TRBD1 (6 bases). The CDR3 runs to 16 residues. V shed 8 bases and J shed 0 bases, with 20 bases lying between them. Germline assignment: CDR1 MNHNY and CDR2 SVGAGI (reference sequence). The CDR3: CASLSTRDIGSYEQYF. Here the CDR3 DNA reads TGTGCCAGCCTATCTACCAGGGACATAGGCTCCTACGAGCAGTACTTC.

This clonotype was counted only a few times. The chain employs TRBV10-3 and TRBJ2-5; no firm D call. Germline V gene sequence: CDR1 ENHRY, CDR2 SYGVKD. V was cut by 0 bases and J by 0 bases, with 2 bases left in between. This CDR3 has 13 amino acids. The CDR3 nucleotides are TGTGCCATCAGTGAGTCGGACCAAGAGACCCAGTACTTC. As protein: CAISESDQETQYF.

This clonotype has at least ten counts. The chain joins TRBV20-1 to TRBJ2-5, with 10 nucleotides matching TRBD1. Trimming at V came to 1 base and at J to 2 bases, leaving 10 bases not matched to a gene. Germline CDR1 DFQATT, CDR2 SNEGSKA (reference sequence). CDR3 length: 17 amino acids. In DNA, the CDR3 is TGCAGTGCTAGAGGCGACGACAGGGGGCCGACTCAAGAGACCCAGTACTTC. Its protein is CSARGDDRGPTQETQYF.

The V and J genes are TRBV12-3 or TRBV12-4 and TRBJ2-7; D gene unclear. V dropped 5 bases and J dropped 5 bases, with 10 bases sitting between them. The CDR3 runs 12 residues. As DNA, the CDR3 is TGTGCCAGCAGTGAAGGACCCCACGAGCAGTACTTC. It is translated as CASSEGPHEQYF.

Written as DNA, the CDR3 is TGTGCCAGCAGGGCCGGGCCTCCGGACTACGAGCAGTACTTC. This translates into CASRAGPPDYEQYF. The chain joins TRBV7-9 to TRBJ2-7; D is uncertain. Trimming cost V 6 bases and J 3 bases, with 15 bases left between them. This CDR3 comprises 14 residues. Germline V gene sequence: CDR1 SEHNR, CDR2 FQNEAQ (reference sequence).

The V gene is TRBV7-6, the J gene TRBJ1-1; D not resolved. CDR1 is SGHVS, CDR2 FNYEAQ, per germline. The CDR3 covers 14 residues. The V end lost 1 base, the J end lost 1 base, and 7 bases lay between the germline ends. CDR3 loop: CASSLGKGNTEAFF. CDR3 in DNA: TGTGCCAGCAGCTTAGGCAAGGGGAACACTGAAGCTTTCTTT.

The gene calls are TRBV30 and TRBJ1-3; D is perhaps TRBD1 (6 bases). Germline loops: CDR1 GTSNPN, CDR2 SVGIG (reference sequence). Deletions cut 3 bases from V and 4 bases from J, with 10 bases between. This CDR3 is 13 amino acids long. CDR3 DNA sequence: TGTGCCTGGAGCAAGACAGGAGGAAACACCATATATTTT. This gives the protein CAWSKTGGNTIYF.

This clonotype occurred a few times. This chain connects TRBV18 to TRBJ2-6; 7 bases match TRBD1. From germline, CDR1 is KGHSH and CDR2 LQKENI. Trimming removed 4 bases from V and 0 bases from J; junction bases left unmatched: 9. The CDR3 is 18 residues long. The CDR3 here is CASSLRTGALSGANVLTF. The DNA of the CDR3 is TGTGCCAGCTCACTTCGGACAGGAGCTCTCTCTGGGGCCAACGTCCTGACTTTC.

In this sample, this clonotype turned up a few times. J is TRBJ2-7 and V is TRBV7-9; possible D gene TRBD1, 6 bases. This CDR3 has 15 amino acids. V shed 1 base and J shed 5 bases, with 15 bases lying between them. Germline-derived CDR1 and CDR2 are SEHNR and FQNEAQ (reference sequence). The CDR3 sequence: CASSLGDRIPDEQYF. CDR3 in DNA: TGTGCCAGCAGCTTAGGCGACAGGATTCCGGACGAGCAGTACTTC.

This sequence joins TRBV2 and TRBJ1-1; the D is unclear. CDR3 size: 14 residues. V lost 6 bases and J 0 bases, leaving 11 bases between the germline ends. Germline assignment: CDR1 SNHLY and CDR2 FYNNEI. CDR3 in DNA: TGTGCCAGCAGCCACCTAACAGTGAACACTGAAGCTTTCTTT. Protein sequence: CASSHLTVNTEAFF.